A selection of T cell receptor beta chains follows, all from one sample in a study of blood T cell repertoires in COVID-19. The repertoire was sequenced with immunoSEQ multiplex PCR; TCRdb's copy has only in-frame clones and lacks some. Here the sample spans about 150,000 clones, roughly 80% being singletons. Sample: peripheral blood. The receptors shown here come from a man aged 45-65 years with acute or convalescent COVID-19. CDR3s include the opening cysteine and the closing phenylalanine or tryptophan. Fields, in order: clone size, D gene, J gene, V gene, CDR3 DNA, CDR3 protein. The D gene is left open where the match is weak. Not every row has a clone size; where given, it reads once, few, many or a size class.

>NA|NA|TRBJ2-1|TRBV5-4
TGTGCCAGCAGCTTGTCGGGCAATGAGCAGTTCTTC
CASSLSGNEQFF
>few|NA|TRBJ2-3|TRBV5-1
TGCGCCAGCAGCTTCCCGGGTCCGGAGGATACGCAGTATTTT
CASSFPGPEDTQYF
>NA|NA|TRBJ1-1|TRBV11-2
TGTGCCAGCAGCGGCCGGAACACTGAAGCTTTCTTT
CASSGRNTEAFF
>once|NA|TRBJ2-2|TRBV11-3
TGTGCCAGCAGCTTAGATGGGACAAACACCGGGGAGCTGTTTTTT
CASSLDGTNTGELFF
>NA|NA|TRBJ1-2|TRBV3-1/TRBV3-2
TGTGCCAGCAGCCAGACGGGACAACTTAACTATGGCTACACCTTC
CASSQTGQLNYGYTF
>NA|TRBD2|TRBJ2-5|TRBV10-3
TGTGCCATCAAAGCGAATTCGGGGGGTCAAGAGACCCAGTACTTC
CAIKANSGGQETQYF
>NA|NA|TRBJ2-5|TRBV11-2
TGTGCCAGCAGCTTGAGGGGGGGCTCAGAGACCCAGTACTTC
CASSLRGGSETQYF
>NA|NA|TRBJ1-5|TRBV10-3
TGTGCCATCAGTGCAGGGGACGGCAATCAGCCCCAGCATTTT
CAISAGDGNQPQHF
>NA|NA|TRBJ2-5|TRBV10-3
TGTGCCATCAGCCCGGGACAAGACCAAGAGACCCAGTACTTC
CAISPGQDQETQYF
>NA|NA|TRBJ2-5|TRBV5-1
TGCGCCAGCAGCCGCGGGTTCACGGGAGAGACCCAGTACTTC
CASSRGFTGETQYF
>once|NA|TRBJ1-2|TRBV6-1
TGTGCCAGCAGTGAATCCCCCGGACAGAGAAACTATGGCTACACCTTC
CASSESPGQRNYGYTF
>NA|TRBD1|TRBJ1-1|TRBV11-1
TGTGCCAGCAGCCAAAACCTCGGACAGGGCGAGGTGGCTTTCTTT
CASSQNLGQGEVAFF
>NA|TRBD1|TRBJ1-4|TRBV4-1
TGCGCCAGCAGCCAGATACAGGGGGTAGGGGAAAAACTGTTTTTT
CASSQIQGVGEKLFF
>NA|TRBD1|TRBJ1-5|TRBV7-6
TGTGCCAGCAGCCAGACAGGGGGCTTGGGTCAGCCCCAGCATTTT
CASSQTGGLGQPQHF
>NA|NA|TRBJ1-5|TRBV4-2
TGTGCCAGCAGCCAACACCGCGGAGAGCCCCAGCATTTT
CASSQHRGEPQHF
>NA|NA|TRBJ2-1|TRBV25-1
TGTGCCAGCAGTTTGGACTACTTTCAGTTCTTC
CASSLDYFQFF
>few|TRBD1|TRBJ1-2|TRBV6-5
TGTGCCGTCAACAGGGGGCCTTATGGCTACACCTTC
CAVNRGPYGYTF
>few|NA|TRBJ2-7|TRBV9
TGTGCCAGCAGCCAGACAGATTCCTACGAGCAGTACTTC
CASSQTDSYEQYF
>NA|NA|TRBJ2-7|TRBV3-1/TRBV3-2
TGTGCCAGCAGCCATGGAGACGAGCAGTACTTC
CASSHGDEQYF
>NA|NA|TRBJ1-6|TRBV6-5
TGTGCCAGCAGGGCGGAGGGACGTAATTCACCCCTCCACTTT
CASRAEGRNSPLHF
>NA|TRBD1|TRBJ1-4|TRBV19
TGTGCCAGTAGTCCGGGACAGGGGTATGAAAAACTGTTTTTT
CASSPGQGYEKLFF
>NA|NA|TRBJ1-1|TRBV6-5
TGTGCCAGCAGTCCGTTCCGGGAAACGAACACTGAAGCTTTCTTT
CASSPFRETNTEAFF
>NA|TRBD1|TRBJ1-2|TRBV7-9
TGTGCCAGCAGCCAGATTGGGACAGGGGGCGGCTACACCTTC
CASSQIGTGGGYTF
>NA|TRBD1|TRBJ1-4|TRBV18
TGTGCCAGCTCACCGAGGACAGGAGCTAATGAAAAACTGTTTTTT
CASSPRTGANEKLFF
>NA|NA|TRBJ1-3|TRBV3-1/TRBV3-2
TGTGCCAGCAGCCCGTCGACAGGTTTCTCTGGAAACACCATATATTTT
CASSPSTGFSGNTIYF
>once|NA|TRBJ2-3|TRBV24-1
TGTGCCACCAGTGATCTAGCCTCTCTGGGAGATACGCAGTATTTT
CATSDLASLGDTQYF
>few|TRBD1|TRBJ1-5|TRBV19
TGTGCTACGGGACAGGGGGCCTGGCCCCAGCATTTT
CATGQGAWPQHF
>NA|NA|TRBJ2-1|TRBV30
TGTGCCTGGAGTCTGGGGGGGGCCTCCTACAATGAGCAGTTCTTC
CAWSLGGASYNEQFF
>NA|TRBD1|TRBJ1-2|TRBV12-3/TRBV12-4
TGTGCCAGCAGTCGACAGGGTCACTATGGCTACACCTTC
CASSRQGHYGYTF
>NA|TRBD2|TRBJ2-2|TRBV11-3
TGTGCCAGCAGCCCCAGCGGGGGGGCGGGCACCGGGGAGCTGTTTTTT
CASSPSGGAGTGELFF
>NA|NA|TRBJ2-2|TRBV18
TGTGCCAGCTCACCTGTGGGCAGCCGGGAGCTGTTTTTT
CASSPVGSRELFF
>NA|NA|TRBJ1-2|TRBV7-9
TGTGCCAGCAGCGCTAATGGACAGACAGCTAACTATGGCTACACCTTC
CASSANGQTANYGYTF
>NA|TRBD2|TRBJ2-3|TRBV6-5
TGTGCCAGCAAAGTAGGACTAGCCTCAGATACGCAGTATTTT
CASKVGLASDTQYF
>NA|NA|TRBJ2-2|TRBV27
TGTGCCAGTCGACAGCCGAACACCGGGGAGCTGTTTTTT
CASRQPNTGELFF
>NA|NA|TRBJ1-4|TRBV4-1
TGCGCCAGCAGCCGCCTGGCAATAAATGAAAAACTGTTTTTT
CASSRLAINEKLFF
>NA|TRBD2|TRBJ2-3|TRBV7-2
TGTGCCAGCAGAAGAACTAGCGGGGATCCCTCGCAGTATTTT
CASRRTSGDPSQYF
>NA|NA|TRBJ2-3|TRBV9
TGTGCCAGCAGCGAGACAGGATATACGCAGTATTTT
CASSETGYTQYF
>NA|NA|TRBJ2-2|TRBV5-6
TGTGCCAGCAGCTTCAGGGGTTTGGACACCGGGGAGCTGTTTTTT
CASSFRGLDTGELFF
>few|TRBD2|TRBJ2-1|TRBV5-1
TGCGCCAGCAGCTATTCTAGCGGAGGAAGCTCCTACAATGAGCAGTTCTTC
CASSYSSGGSSYNEQFF
>once|NA|TRBJ2-1|TRBV6-1
TGTGCCAGCAGTGCCTACCGGGTCCACGAAAACAATGAGCAGTTCTTC
CASSAYRVHENNEQFF
>once|TRBD1|TRBJ2-5|TRBV18
TGTGCCAGCTCACCACGACAGGGGGCTAGGGAGACCCAGTACTTC
CASSPRQGARETQYF
>NA|TRBD2|TRBJ2-5|TRBV10-3
TGTGCCATCAGTGGGACTAGCGGGGATCCAGAGACCCAGTACTTC
CAISGTSGDPETQYF
>NA|NA|TRBJ1-6|TRBV30
TGTGCCTGGAGTGCGGGACATAATAATTCACCCCTCCACTTT
CAWSAGHNNSPLHF
>NA|NA|TRBJ1-3|TRBV30
TGTGCCTGGAGTACGGGATCTGGAAACACCATATATTTT
CAWSTGSGNTIYF
>NA|TRBD1|TRBJ1-5|TRBV6-1
TGTGCCAGCAGTGAACAAAGGGGGCATCAGCCCCAGCATTTT
CASSEQRGHQPQHF
>NA|NA|TRBJ2-5|TRBV9
TGTGCCAGCAGCGAGGGAGGTGGAGGGACCCAGTACTTC
CASSEGGGGTQYF
>few|NA|TRBJ1-2|TRBV28
TGTGCCAGCAGTTCTTCTAACTATGGCTACACCTTC
CASSSSNYGYTF
>NA|NA|TRBJ1-5|TRBV3-1/TRBV3-2
TGTGCCAGCAGCCAGGGGGGGATCAAACAGCCCCAGCATTTT
CASSQGGIKQPQHF
>NA|TRBD1|TRBJ1-5|TRBV19
TGTGCCAGTACCATTCAGGGGGGTAGCAATCAGCCCCAGCATTTT
CASTIQGGSNQPQHF
>few|NA|TRBJ1-1|TRBV12-3/TRBV12-4
TGTGCCAGCGGAAAAGAGGGGGCTGAAGCTTTCTTT
CASGKEGAEAFF
>NA|NA|TRBJ1-5|TRBV3-1/TRBV3-2
TGTGCCAGCAGCCAAGCACCCTTAGGGGTTAGCAATCAGCCCCAGCATTTT
CASSQAPLGVSNQPQHF
>NA|NA|TRBJ2-1|TRBV19
TGTGCCAGTAGTTTTCAGGGGCCCTACAATGAGCAGTTCTTC
CASSFQGPYNEQFF
>NA|TRBD1|TRBJ2-1|TRBV19
TGTGCCAGTAGTGCATACAGGGGTTACAATGAGCAGTTCTTC
CASSAYRGYNEQFF
>once|NA|TRBJ1-1|TRBV20-1
TGCAGTGCTGGACAGAACACTGAAGCTTTCTTT
CSAGQNTEAFF
>NA|TRBD2|TRBJ2-3|TRBV9
TGTGCCAGCAGCGTCGGGACTAGCAGCACAGATACGCAGTATTTT
CASSVGTSSTDTQYF
>NA|NA|TRBJ1-5|TRBV11-2
TGTGCCAGCAGCTTAGATCTAAATCAGCCCCAGCATTTT
CASSLDLNQPQHF
>NA|NA|TRBJ1-3|TRBV19
TGTGCCAGTAGTATCAACGGTGGAAACACCATATATTTT
CASSINGGNTIYF